The present T cell receptor beta chain was sequenced within a study of response to subunit inactivated influenza vaccine. Via MiXCR, TCRdb re-called the RT-PCR reads, giving one row per CDR3 protein. Of about 700,000 distinct CDR3 sequences detected, around 13% appear once; the ten largest clones hold 6.5% to 8.5%. In its sample, this clonotype was seen a few times. The germline gives CDR1 SGHDT, CDR2 YYEEEE. The CDR3 contains 14 residues. The germline V and J ends were trimmed by 0 bases and 4 bases, with 10 bases remaining between them. This specimen consisted of PBMCs from blood, obtained approximately 15 days before vaccination. The source of this sequence is a man aged 45-60 years who received an inactivated influenza vaccine. The rearrangement links TRBV5-6 to TRBJ2-5; TRBD1 or TRBD2 may be the D gene (5 bases each). The CDR3 protein is CASSLAGTPETQYF. In DNA, the CDR3 is TGTGCCAGCAGCTTGGCCGGGACCCCAGAGACCCAGTACTTC. The full variable domain, in which reference TRBV5-6 and TRBJ2-5 provide the parts outside the CDR3, is DAGVTQSPTHLIKTRGQQVTLRCSPKSGHDTVSWYQQALGQGPQFIFQYYEEEERQRGNFPDRFSGHQFPNYSSELNVNALLLGDSALYLCASSLAGTPETQYFGPGTRLLVL.